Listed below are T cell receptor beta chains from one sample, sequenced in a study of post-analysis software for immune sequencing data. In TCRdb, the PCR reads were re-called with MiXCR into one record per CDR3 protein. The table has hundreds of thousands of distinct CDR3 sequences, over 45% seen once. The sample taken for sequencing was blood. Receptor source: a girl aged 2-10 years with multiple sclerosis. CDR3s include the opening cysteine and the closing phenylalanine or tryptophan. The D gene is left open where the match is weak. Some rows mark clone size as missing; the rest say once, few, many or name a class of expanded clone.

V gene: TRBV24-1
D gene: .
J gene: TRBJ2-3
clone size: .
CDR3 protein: CATSDLLSTDTQYF
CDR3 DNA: TGTGCCACCAGTGACTTGCTAAGCACAGATACGCAGTATTTT

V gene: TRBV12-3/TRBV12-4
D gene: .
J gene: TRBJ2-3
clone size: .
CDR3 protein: CASSLRIGADTQYF
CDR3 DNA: TGTGCCAGCAGCCTGAGAATCGGTGCAGATACGCAGTATTTT

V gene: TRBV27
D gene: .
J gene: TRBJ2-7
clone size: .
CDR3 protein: CASSFRAGYEQYF
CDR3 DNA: TGTGCCAGCAGTTTCCGGGCAGGCTACGAGCAGTACTTC

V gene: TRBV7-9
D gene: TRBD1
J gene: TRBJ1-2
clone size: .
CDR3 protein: CASSPDRVDGYTF
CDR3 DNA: TGTGCCAGCAGCCCTGACAGGGTCGATGGCTACACCTTC

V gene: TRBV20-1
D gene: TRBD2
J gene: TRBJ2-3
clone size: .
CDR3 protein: CSARDYLNTQYF
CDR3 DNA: TGCAGTGCACGGGACTATTTAAATACGCAGTATTTT

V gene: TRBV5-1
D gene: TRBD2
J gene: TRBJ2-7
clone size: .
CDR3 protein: CASSLWGLAPEQYF
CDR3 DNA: TGCGCCAGCAGCTTGTGGGGACTAGCGCCTGAGCAGTACTTC

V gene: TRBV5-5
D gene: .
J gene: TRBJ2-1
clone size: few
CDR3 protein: CASLGERALSYNEQFF
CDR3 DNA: TGTGCCAGCCTCGGGGAGCGGGCCCTTTCCTACAATGAGCAGTTCTTC

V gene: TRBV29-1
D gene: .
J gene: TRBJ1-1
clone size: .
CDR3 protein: CSVAKDHTDTEAFF
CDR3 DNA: TGCAGCGTTGCAAAAGACCATACGGACACTGAAGCTTTCTTT

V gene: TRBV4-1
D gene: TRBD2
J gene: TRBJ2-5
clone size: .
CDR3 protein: CASSQGYTSGRDKETQYF
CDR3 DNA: TGCGCCAGCAGCCAAGGCTACACTAGCGGGAGGGATAAAGAGACCCAGTACTTC

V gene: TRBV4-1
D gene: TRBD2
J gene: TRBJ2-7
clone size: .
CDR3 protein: CASSQQLLAASYEQYF
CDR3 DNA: TGCGCCAGCAGCCAACAACTACTAGCGGCCTCCTACGAGCAGTACTTC

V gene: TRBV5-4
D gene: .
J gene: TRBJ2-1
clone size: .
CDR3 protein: CASSLGGPLTNEQFF
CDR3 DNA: TGTGCCAGCAGTCTCGGGGGCCCCCTAACTAATGAGCAGTTCTTC

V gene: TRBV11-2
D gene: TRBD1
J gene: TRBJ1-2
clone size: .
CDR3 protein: CASSKPGTGFYGYTF
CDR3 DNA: TGTGCCAGCAGCAAACCCGGGACAGGATTCTATGGCTACACCTTC

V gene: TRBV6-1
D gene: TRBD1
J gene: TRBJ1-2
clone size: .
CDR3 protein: CASSEVRDRVGGYTF
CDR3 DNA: TGTGCCAGCAGTGAAGTGAGGGACAGGGTAGGAGGCTACACCTTC

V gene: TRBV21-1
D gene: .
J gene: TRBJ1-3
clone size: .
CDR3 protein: CASSLALPPSPLTCNSGNTIYF
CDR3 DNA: TGTGCCAGCAGCCTAGCCCTACCCCCCTCACCACTGACTTGCAACTCTGGAAACACCATATATTTT

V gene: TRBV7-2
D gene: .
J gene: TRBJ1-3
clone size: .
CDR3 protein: CASSLVVPGRDGSGNTIYF
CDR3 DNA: TGTGCCAGCAGCTTAGTTGTTCCCGGACGTGACGGCTCTGGAAACACCATATATTTT

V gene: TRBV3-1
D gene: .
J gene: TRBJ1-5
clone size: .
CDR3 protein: CASSQVGRDQPQHF
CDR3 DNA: TGTGCCAGCAGCCAAGTGGGACGGGATCAGCCCCAGCATTTT

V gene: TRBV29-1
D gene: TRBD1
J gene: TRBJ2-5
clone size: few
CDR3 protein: CSVLSGQVQETQYF
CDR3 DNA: TGCAGCGTTCTGTCGGGACAGGTCCAAGAGACCCAGTACTTC

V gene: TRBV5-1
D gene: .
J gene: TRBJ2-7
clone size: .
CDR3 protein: CASSLRSRGTYEQYF
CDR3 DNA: TGCGCCAGCAGCTTGAGGTCCAGGGGTACCTACGAGCAGTACTTC

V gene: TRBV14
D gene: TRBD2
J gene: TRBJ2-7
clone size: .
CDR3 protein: CASSQREGLASYEQYF
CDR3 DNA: TGTGCCAGCAGCCAACGGGAGGGACTAGCGTCCTACGAGCAGTACTTC

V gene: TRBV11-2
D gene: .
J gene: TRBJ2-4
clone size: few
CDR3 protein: CASSLRSGTLAKNIQYF
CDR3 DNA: TGTGCCAGCAGCTTACGGTCCGGGACCCTAGCCAAAAACATTCAGTACTTC

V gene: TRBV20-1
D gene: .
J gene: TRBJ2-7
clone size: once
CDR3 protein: CSAQAGGVYEQYF
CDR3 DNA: TGCAGTGCCCAAGCAGGGGGGGTCTACGAGCAGTACTTC

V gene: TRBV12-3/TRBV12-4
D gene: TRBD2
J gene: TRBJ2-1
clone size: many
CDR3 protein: CASSSLAAGLNEQFF
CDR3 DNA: TGTGCCAGCAGTTCCCTAGCGGCCGGCCTCAATGAGCAGTTCTTC

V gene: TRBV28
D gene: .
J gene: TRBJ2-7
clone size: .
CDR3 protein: CASSYPGGGAEEQYF
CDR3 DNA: TGTGCCAGCAGTTACCCTGGAGGGGGGGCGGAGGAGCAGTACTTC

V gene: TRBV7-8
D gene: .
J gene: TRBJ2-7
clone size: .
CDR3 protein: CASTFSRDLSYEQYF
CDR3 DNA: TGTGCCAGCACCTTTTCCCGGGACCTCTCCTACGAGCAGTACTTC

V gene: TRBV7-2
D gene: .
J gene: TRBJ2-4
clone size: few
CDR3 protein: CASSSGLFKDGQYF
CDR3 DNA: TGTGCCAGCAGCTCAGGCCTTTTCAAGGATGGCCAGTACTTC

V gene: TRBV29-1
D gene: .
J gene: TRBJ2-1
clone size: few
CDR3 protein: CSVENVGGNEQFF
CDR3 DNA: TGCAGCGTTGAGAATGTAGGCGGGAATGAGCAGTTCTTC

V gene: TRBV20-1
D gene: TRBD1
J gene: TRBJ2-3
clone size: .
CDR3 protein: CSANPVDRVTDTQYF
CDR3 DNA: TGCAGTGCTAATCCCGTGGACAGGGTCACAGATACGCAGTATTTT

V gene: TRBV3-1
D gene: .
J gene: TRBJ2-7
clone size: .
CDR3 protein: CASSHRQYEQYF
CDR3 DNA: TGTGCCAGCAGCCACCGACAGTACGAGCAGTACTTC

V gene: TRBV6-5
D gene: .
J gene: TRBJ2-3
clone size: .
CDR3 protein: CASSYSTPSTDTQYF
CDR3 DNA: TGTGCCAGCAGTTATTCGACACCTAGCACAGATACGCAGTATTTT

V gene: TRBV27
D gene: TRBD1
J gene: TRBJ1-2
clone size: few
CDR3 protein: CASGLHRTGHGYTF
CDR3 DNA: TGTGCCAGCGGCCTCCACCGGACAGGGCATGGCTACACCTTC

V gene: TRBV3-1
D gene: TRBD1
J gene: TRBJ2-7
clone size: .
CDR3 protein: CASSPPGTGAYEQYF
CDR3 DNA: TGTGCCAGCAGCCCCCCCGGGACAGGGGCCTACGAGCAGTACTTC

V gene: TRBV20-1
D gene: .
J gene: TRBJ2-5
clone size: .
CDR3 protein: CSAPQETQYF
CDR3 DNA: TGCAGTGCTCCTCAAGAGACCCAGTACTTC

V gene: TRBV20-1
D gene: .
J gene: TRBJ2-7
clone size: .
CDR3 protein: CSARGRFSYEQYF
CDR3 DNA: TGCAGTGCTAGAGGGCGATTCTCCTACGAGCAGTACTTC

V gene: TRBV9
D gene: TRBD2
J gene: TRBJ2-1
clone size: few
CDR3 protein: CASSVEGLAGNNNEQFF
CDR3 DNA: TGTGCCAGCAGCGTAGAGGGGCTAGCGGGAAATAACAATGAGCAGTTCTTC

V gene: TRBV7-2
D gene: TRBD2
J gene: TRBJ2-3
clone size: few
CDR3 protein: CASSRTSGVTDTQYF
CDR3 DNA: TGTGCCAGCAGCCGGACTAGCGGGGTAACAGATACGCAGTATTTT

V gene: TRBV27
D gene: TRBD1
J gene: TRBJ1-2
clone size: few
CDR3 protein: CASSSLKTGVYGYTF
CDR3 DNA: TGTGCCAGCAGTTCCCTCAAAACAGGGGTCTATGGCTACACCTTC

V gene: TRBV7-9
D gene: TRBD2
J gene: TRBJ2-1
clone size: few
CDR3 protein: CASSSREGLAGFSNEQFF
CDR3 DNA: TGTGCCAGCAGCTCCCGGGAGGGGCTAGCGGGTTTTAGCAATGAGCAGTTCTTC

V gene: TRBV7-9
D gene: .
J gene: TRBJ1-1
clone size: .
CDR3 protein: CASSLSEVPNTEAFF
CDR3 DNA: TGTGCCAGCAGCTTATCGGAGGTCCCGAACACTGAAGCTTTCTTT

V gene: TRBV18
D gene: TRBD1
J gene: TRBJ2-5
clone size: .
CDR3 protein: CASSLGQGWIGETQYF
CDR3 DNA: TGTGCCAGCTCACTTGGACAGGGGTGGATCGGGGAGACCCAGTACTTC

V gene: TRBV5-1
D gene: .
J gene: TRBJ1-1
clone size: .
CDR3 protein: CASSPWGWGTEAFF
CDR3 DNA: TGCGCCAGCAGCCCATGGGGATGGGGGACTGAAGCTTTCTTT

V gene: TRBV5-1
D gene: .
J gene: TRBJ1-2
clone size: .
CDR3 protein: CASSGEGPGYTF
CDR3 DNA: TGCGCCAGCAGCGGCGAAGGTCCCGGCTACACCTTC

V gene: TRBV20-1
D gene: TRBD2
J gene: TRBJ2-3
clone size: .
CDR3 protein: CSAIPSGGPSRTDTQYF
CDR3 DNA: TGCAGTGCTATCCCCAGCGGGGGGCCCTCGAGAACAGATACGCAGTATTTT

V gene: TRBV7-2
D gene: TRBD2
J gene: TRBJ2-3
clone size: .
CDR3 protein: CASSLAGGAGDTQYF
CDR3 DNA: TGTGCCAGCAGCCTAGCCGGGGGGGCCGGAGATACGCAGTATTTT

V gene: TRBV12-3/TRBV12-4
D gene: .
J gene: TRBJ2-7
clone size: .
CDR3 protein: CASSLYRDNTYEQYF
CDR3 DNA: TGTGCCAGCAGTTTATATAGGGACAACACCTACGAGCAGTACTTC

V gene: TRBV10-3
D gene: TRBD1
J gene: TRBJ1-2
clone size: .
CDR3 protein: CAISEPGQGRGGYTF
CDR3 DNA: TGTGCCATCAGTGAGCCGGGACAGGGTAGAGGTGGCTACACCTTC

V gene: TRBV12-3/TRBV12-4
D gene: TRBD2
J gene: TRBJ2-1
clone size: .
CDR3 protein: CASSLGLAGREQFF
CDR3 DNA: TGTGCCAGCAGTTTAGGCCTAGCGGGGCGGGAGCAGTTCTTC

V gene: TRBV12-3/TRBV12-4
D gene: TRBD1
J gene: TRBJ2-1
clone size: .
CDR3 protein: CASSATGAGNEQFF
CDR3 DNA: TGTGCCAGCAGTGCGACAGGGGCCGGGAATGAGCAGTTCTTC

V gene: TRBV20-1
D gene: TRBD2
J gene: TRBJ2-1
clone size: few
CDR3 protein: CSASRPSGGGRSYNEQFF
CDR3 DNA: TGCAGTGCTAGTAGGCCTAGCGGGGGGGGACGGTCCTACAATGAGCAGTTCTTC

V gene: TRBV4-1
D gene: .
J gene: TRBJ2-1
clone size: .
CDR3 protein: CASSQDAQGGGDEQFF
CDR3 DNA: TGCGCCAGCAGCCAAGATGCGCAGGGAGGGGGCGATGAGCAGTTCTTC

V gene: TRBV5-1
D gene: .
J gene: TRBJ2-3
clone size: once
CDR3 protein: CASSLAHPTRTDTQYF
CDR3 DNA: TGCGCCAGCAGCTTGGCCCATCCCACTCGCACAGATACGCAGTATTTT

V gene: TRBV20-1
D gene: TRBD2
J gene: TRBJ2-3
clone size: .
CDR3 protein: CSARGPGGTVNTQYF
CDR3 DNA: TGCAGTGCTAGAGGACCGGGAGGTACCGTAAATACGCAGTATTTT

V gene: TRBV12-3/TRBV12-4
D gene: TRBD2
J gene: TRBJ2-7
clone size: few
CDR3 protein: CASTKPGLGTYEQYF
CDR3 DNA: TGTGCCAGCACGAAACCGGGACTAGGTACCTACGAGCAGTACTTC

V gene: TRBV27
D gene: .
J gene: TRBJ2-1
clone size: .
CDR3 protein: CASSLGGGVNNEQFF
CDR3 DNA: TGTGCCAGCAGTCTAGGTGGGGGTGTTAACAATGAGCAGTTCTTC

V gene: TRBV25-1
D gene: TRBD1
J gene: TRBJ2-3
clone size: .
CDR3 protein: CASTSDPGQTDTQYF
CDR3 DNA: TGTGCCAGCACTTCGGATCCGGGACAGACAGATACGCAGTATTTT

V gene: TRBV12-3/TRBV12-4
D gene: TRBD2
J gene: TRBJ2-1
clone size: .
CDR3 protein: CASSTLAGLYNEQFF
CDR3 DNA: TGTGCCAGCAGTACTTTAGCGGGATTGTACAATGAGCAGTTCTTC